This T cell receptor (beta chain) was observed in a study of technical replicates of blood from several donors. V lost 6 bases, J lost 3 bases, and 12 bases lay in between. The CDR3 runs to 13 residues. Germline lookup yields CDR1 LNHDA and CDR2 SQIVND (reference sequence). The data were produced by immunoSEQ multiplex PCR, yet TCRdb's version contains in-frame clones alone and is incomplete. Here the sample spans some 73,000 clones, roughly 90% being singletons. The V gene is TRBV19, the J gene TRBJ2-7, with a tentative D call TRBD2 (5 bases). Sequencing was performed on PBMCs. The TCR was taken from a human donor in good health. Some clones in this sample may be carry-over from other donors' samples. The CDR3 sequence: CASRSTGNYEQYF. The CDR3 bases are TGTGCCAGTAGATCGACGGGGAACTACGAGCAGTACTTC.